This T cell receptor (beta chain) originates from a study of monozygotic twins with inflammatory bowel disease. From germline, CDR1 is LNHNV and CDR2 YYDKDF (reference sequence). The CDR3 contains 14 residues. Two rounds of nested PCR, of around 15 and 9 cycles, were run on TCRalpha and TCRbeta cDNA. TCRdb re-called the 5' RACE reads; one entry per CDR3 protein, DNA not given. The sample table includes 300,000 to 350,000 distinct CDR3 sequences. Sequencing was done on a sample of blood. This clonotype originated in a human donor with ulcerative colitis or Crohn's disease, or a healthy co-twin of an affected twin (not recorded which). J is TRBJ2-7 and V is TRBV15; absent DNA, TCRdb's TRBD1 call cannot be checked. CDR3 sequence reads: CATSREQAHYDQYF.